This entry features one T cell receptor (beta chain) sequence. This sample stems from a study of control samples from healthy donors and cancer patients. Repertoires were generated with immunoSEQ multiplex PCR, while TCRdb's copy carries only in-frame clones and drops some. The sample carries 100,000 to 150,000 clones, 92% recorded once. This TCR was recovered from a man younger than 35 in good health. Sequencing was performed on blood.

CDR3 sequence reads: CASSLSSQGSSSEQYF. The CDR3 DNA follows: TGCGCCAGCAGCCTGTCTTCCCAGGGATCTTCTTCCGAGCAGTACTTC. The V and J genes are TRBV5-1 and TRBJ2-7; D may be TRBD1 (5 bases). CDR1 is SGHRS and CDR2 is YFSETQ in the germline V gene. The CDR3 totals 16 residues. Trimming took 4 bases from V and 6 from J, leaving 23 bases between them.